One and the same sample provided the 17 T cell receptor beta chains below, sequenced in a study of vaccination and CD4 T cells after COVID-19. These TCRs' antigens remain unknown. The treatment denotes: 10-day PBMC culture with coronavirus spike peptide pools or control peptides (ViraFEST assay). Once obtained from cultured CD4+ T cells, the DNA was sequenced using the Oncomine TCR Beta short-read assay. Using its own MiXCR run on the PCR reads, TCRdb lists one record per CDR3 protein. The sample has fewer than 15,000 distinct CDR3 sequences, approximately 57% seen once; the top ten hold 12%. Sequencing input: CD4+ T cells from blood, cultured in vitro. Receptors originate from a human donor who had recovered from COVID-19.

This chain links TRBV27 with TRBJ2-7, with D possibly matching TRBD1 (5 bases). The CDR3 sequence is 14 residues long. In germline, CDR1 is MNHEY, CDR2 SMNVEV (reference sequence). V was trimmed by 0 bases and J by 3 bases, leaving 9 bases between them. The CDR3 is CASSLSRQSYEQYF. CDR3 DNA: TGTGCCAGCAGTTTATCCCGACAGAGCTACGAGCAGTACTTC.

J is TRBJ1-5 and V is TRBV27, with D perhaps matching TRBD1 (5 bases). The V gene's germline CDR1 is MNHEY and CDR2 SMNVEV (reference sequence). V dropped 6 bases and J dropped 9 bases, with 12 bases sitting between them. CDR3 length: 12 amino acids. CDR3 DNA: TGTGCCAGCAGCGGGGGGAGGGGGCCCCAGCATTTT. Its translation: CASSGGRGPQHF.

The V call is TRBV19, the J call TRBJ2-3, with no clear D. Trimming left V 5 bases short and J 4 bases short, with 13 bases between. The CDR3 is 14 amino acids. Looked up from germline, CDR1 is LNHDA and CDR2 is SQIVND (reference sequence). In DNA form, the CDR3 reads TGTGCCAGTAGTCAGCCCTCCGCCGCAGATACGCAGTATTTT. This gives the protein CASSQPSAADTQYF.

V and J are TRBV7-8 and TRBJ2-3; no clear D. The CDR3 extends over 15 amino acids. The germline gives CDR1 SGHVS, CDR2 FQNEAQ. Trimming removed 4 bases at V and 0 bases at J, with 11 bases between. CDR3 residues: CASSWTLTSTDTQYF. The DNA of the CDR3 is TGTGCCAGCAGCTGGACGCTTACTAGCACAGATACGCAGTATTTT. The full variable domain, rest sourced from reference TRBV7-8 and TRBJ2-3, is GAGVSQSPRYKVAKRGQDVALRCDPISGHVSLFWYQQALGQGPEFLTYFQNEAQLDKSGLPSDRFFAERPEGSVSTLKIQRTQQEDSAVYLCASSWTLTSTDTQYFGPGTRLTVL.

CDR3: CASSSIRLGGGPYEQYF. Here the CDR3 DNA reads TGCGCCAGCAGCTCTATCCGACTAGGAGGGGGTCCCTACGAGCAGTACTTC. The chain is built from TRBV5-1 and TRBJ2-7; D possibly uses TRBD1 or TRBD2 (6 bases each). Trimming removed 3 bases from V and 2 bases from J, with 21 bases in between. From germline, CDR1 is SGHRS and CDR2 YFSETQ. There are 17 residues in the CDR3.

The J gene is TRBJ2-5, the V gene TRBV5-1; TRBD2 aligns across 11 bases. V was pared by 0 bases and J by 5 bases, with 3 bases of the junction left unmatched. Germline-derived CDR1 and CDR2 are SGHRS and YFSETQ. The length of the CDR3 is 15 residues. The CDR3 nucleotides read TGCGCCAGCAGCTTGGATCTAGCGGGAGGTGAGACCCAGTACTTC. It yields the protein CASSLDLAGGETQYF.

This clonotype was found a few times. The V and J genes are TRBV7-9 and TRBJ2-1, with 8 nucleotides matching TRBD1. The ends lost 5 bases at V and 7 bases at J; junction bases unmatched: 1. The germline CDR1 and CDR2 sequences are SEHNR and FQNEAQ (reference sequence). CDR3 length: 12 amino acids. This chain's CDR3 is CASSRTGNEQFF. In DNA form, the CDR3 reads TGTGCCAGCAGCCGGACAGGGAATGAGCAGTTCTTC. The variable domain in full, completed from reference TRBV7-9 and TRBJ2-1, reads DTGVSQNPRHKITKRGQNVTFRCDPISEHNRLYWYRQTLGQGPEFLTYFQNEAQLEKSRLLSDRFSAERPKGSFSTLEIQRTEQGDSAMYLCASSRTGNEQFFGPGTRLTVL.

In its sample, this clonotype was seen once. This chain uses TRBV20-1 with TRBJ2-3; D not certain. V was shortened by 7 bases and J by 2 bases, with 13 bases between the two germline ends. The length of the CDR3 is 13 residues. CDR1 and CDR2 (germline): DFQATT, SNEGSKA (reference sequence). The CDR3 coding sequence is TGCAGTGTTCGGTGGAGCTACACAGATACGCAGTATTTT. Amino acids: CSVRWSYTDTQYF.

The chain joins TRBV15 to TRBJ2-3; D is unclear. Trimming took off 0 bases at V and 5 bases at J, with 12 bases between the two ends. Germline V gives CDR1 LNHNV, CDR2 YYDKDF (reference sequence). The CDR3 sequence is 15 residues long. The CDR3 DNA reads as TGTGCCACCAGCAGAGATAAAAGTCGGAGAGATACGCAGTATTTT. It encodes CATSRDKSRRDTQYF.

The chain employs TRBV4-2 and TRBJ2-3, with a weak D call TRBD2 (6 bases). Germline assignment: CDR1 LGHNA and CDR2 YNFKEQ. Trimming removed 8 bases at V and 4 bases at J, with 13 bases between. The CDR3 extends over 13 amino acids. CDR3 sequence: CASSRSGADTQYF. DNA of the CDR3: TGTGCCAGCTCCCGTTCGGGGGCAGATACGCAGTATTTT.

This clonotype appeared a few times. Written as DNA, the CDR3 is TGTGCCAGCAGCTTAGGACAGGGGTACACCGGGGAGCTGTTTTTT. This codes for CASSLGQGYTGELFF. The chain links TRBV5-8 to TRBJ2-2; 9 nucleotides match TRBD1. There are 15 residues in the CDR3. The J segment lost 3 bases and the V segment lost 2 bases, leaving 2 bases of the junction unmatched. The germline V gene has CDR1 SGHTS and CDR2 YDEGEE.

This chain uses TRBV2 with TRBJ2-4; D call uncertain. This CDR3 comprises 14 residues. V was trimmed by 6 bases and J by 0 bases, leaving 9 bases between them. Germline CDR1 is SNHLY and CDR2 is FYNNEI. The CDR3 nucleotides read TGTGCCAGCAGCCCGCGTGGAGCCAAAAACATTCAGTACTTC. Protein product: CASSPRGAKNIQYF.

The rearrangement joins TRBV28 to TRBJ2-7; TRBD1 aligns across 10 bases. Germline V gene sequence: CDR1 MDHEN, CDR2 SYDVKM. There are 13 residues in the CDR3. The CDR3 sequence is CAIRDRGTYEQYF. DNA for the CDR3: TGTGCTATCAGGGACAGGGGAACCTACGAGCAGTACTTC.

V is TRBV19 and J is TRBJ2-2, with 8 bases lining up with TRBD2. J was trimmed by 2 bases and V by 5 bases; bases with no gene match: 7. The CDR3 has 16 residues. The V gene's germline CDR1 is LNHDA and CDR2 SQIVND (reference sequence). Written as DNA, the CDR3 is TGTGCCAGTAGTGTACCGGGACTAGAAAACACCGGGGAGCTGTTTTTT. This encodes CASSVPGLENTGELFF.

The V and J genes are TRBV7-9 and TRBJ1-1, with D possibly TRBD1 on 5 matching bases. The CDR3 loop spans 13 amino acids. V dropped 3 bases and J dropped 1 base, with 6 bases sitting between them. In germline, CDR1 is SEHNR, CDR2 FQNEAQ (reference sequence). The CDR3 DNA sequence: TGTGCCAGCAGCTTGGGGGAGAACACTGAAGCTTTCTTT. Amino acid sequence: CASSLGENTEAFF. The full variable domain, completed using reference TRBV7-9 and TRBJ1-1, is DTGVSQNPRHKITKRGQNVTFRCDPISEHNRLYWYRQTLGQGPEFLTYFQNEAQLEKSRLLSDRFSAERPKGSFSTLEIQRTEQGDSAMYLCASSLGENTEAFFGQGTRLTVV.

This chain connects TRBV5-1 to TRBJ2-7; TRBD2 might be the D (5 bases). This CDR3 contains 13 residues. From germline, CDR1 is SGHRS and CDR2 YFSETQ. V was trimmed by 3 bases and J by 5 bases, leaving 12 bases between them. In DNA, the CDR3 is TGCGCCAGCAGCTCGGGAACCGGGAACGAGCAGTACTTC. Encoded protein: CASSSGTGNEQYF. The full variable domain, in which reference TRBV5-1 and TRBJ2-7 provide the parts outside the CDR3, is KAGVTQTPRYLIKTRGQQVTLSCSPISGHRSVSWYQQTPGQGLQFLFEYFSETQRNKGNFPGRFSGRQFSNSRSEMNVSTLELGDSALYLCASSSGTGNEQYFGPGTRLTVT.

This rearrangement joins TRBV7-9 to TRBJ1-2; unclear D gene. The CDR3 is 14 residues long. Germline-derived CDR1 and CDR2 are SEHNR and FQNEAQ (reference sequence). The germline V and J ends were trimmed by 3 bases and 6 bases, with 14 bases remaining between them. Written as DNA, the CDR3 is TGTGCCAGCAGCTTCTGGACGGACTTTAATGGCTACACCTTC. Its protein product is CASSFWTDFNGYTF. The full variable domain, in which reference TRBV7-9 and TRBJ1-2 provide the parts outside the CDR3, is DTGVSQNPRHKITKRGQNVTFRCDPISEHNRLYWYRQTLGQGPEFLTYFQNEAQLEKSRLLSDRFSAERPKGSFSTLEIQRTEQGDSAMYLCASSFWTDFNGYTFGSGTRLTVV.